This TCR beta chain was recovered during a study of shared clonotypes between healthy human individuals. Overall study context: Per-donor plates numbered three CD4 naive, three CD4 memory, two CD8 naive and one CD8 memory. General study findings and limits: Rarefaction demonstrated incomplete sorted-subset sequencing despite large depth. Non-shared clonotypes displayed generation probabilities falling below those of clonotypes present in all four donors. Blood was the sole source, and tissue repertoires probably differ.

Comment on this clone: Its antigen remains unknown.

J gave up 6 bases and V 7 bases, and 7 bases lay outside the gene matches. This CDR3 has 14 amino acids. The germline CDR1 and CDR2 sequences are KGHSH and LQKENI. Sequenced by immunoSEQ multiplex PCR; TCRdb stores in-frame clones only, minus some. The table shows approximately 720,000 clones, with less than 80% occurring only once. The receptor was derived from a woman younger than 45 in good health. The source material was memory CD4+ T cells sorted from blood. Subset indicated: CD45RA-negative fraction. The chain employs TRBV18 and TRBJ1-2, with 11 positions matching TRBD1. The CDR3 reads CASFPGQGVHGYTF. The CDR3 DNA reads TGTGCCAGCTTTCCGGGACAGGGGGTACATGGCTACACCTTC.